The 14 T cell receptor beta chains listed next were all sequenced from one sample in a study of cytomegalovirus exposure and HLA in healthy donors. A multiplex PCR was run with 60 Vbeta primers and 13 Jbeta primers. The method was immunoSEQ multiplex PCR; TCRdb's version includes in-frame clones alone and lacks a portion of them. This table has about 150,000 clones, 80% appearing once. Sequencing input: PBMCs. The source of these receptors is a woman aged 40 to 55 in good health and CMV-seronegative.

This chain uses TRBV2 with TRBJ1-5; 7 bases line up with TRBD1. This CDR3 comprises 13 residues. Trimming at V came to 7 bases and at J to 3 bases, leaving 3 bases not matched to a gene. Germline values: CDR1 SNHLY, CDR2 FYNNEI. The CDR3 loop reads CASNRGPNQPQHF. The CDR3 coding sequence is TGTGCCAGCAACAGGGGACCCAATCAGCCCCAGCATTTT.

The chain couples TRBV29-1 to TRBJ2-5, with D maybe TRBD2 (5 bases). V lost 2 bases and J 5 bases, leaving 15 bases between the germline ends. The CDR3 is 14 amino acids. The germline V gene encodes CDR1 SQVTM and CDR2 ANQGSEA. CDR3 sequence (DNA): TGCAGCGTTGAACGGTCCGGGAATGAGGAGACCCAGTACTTC. Translated: CSVERSGNEETQYF.

V usage is TRBV18 and J usage is TRBJ2-1; D ambiguous. In germline, CDR1 is KGHSH, CDR2 LQKENI. Trimming took off 0 bases at V and 4 bases at J, with 4 bases between the two ends. CDR3 length: 13 amino acids. The CDR3 DNA is TGTGCCAGCTCACCACCGCTATACAATGAGCAGTTCTTC. Its protein is CASSPPLYNEQFF.

The V call is TRBV11-1, the J call TRBJ2-5; D is possibly TRBD1 (6 bases). Near its end, the DNA agrees better with TRBJ2-7, so the J call may be wrong. Germline V gene lookup returns CDR1 SGHAT and CDR2 FQDESV (reference sequence). This CDR3 has 14 amino acids. CDR3 protein: CASSRGTRAYEQYF. Written as DNA, the CDR3 is TGTGCCAGCAGCAGGGGGACAAGGGCCTACGAGCAGTACTTC.

The chain couples TRBV7-9 to TRBJ2-1; TRBD2 agrees at 16 bases. The V segment lost 4 bases and the J segment 8 bases; nucleotides outside the gene matches: 8. Germline lookup yields CDR1 SEHNR and CDR2 FQNEAQ (reference sequence). CDR3 length equals 17 residues. CDR3 sequence reads: CASSSGTSGRARDEQFF. In nucleotides, the CDR3 is TGTGCCAGCAGCTCCGGGACTAGCGGGAGGGCCAGGGATGAGCAGTTCTTC.

The chain uses TRBV19 and TRBJ1-1; D gene unclear. V lost 7 bases and J lost 5, with 14 bases in between. This CDR3 region has 13 residues. Germline V gene lookup returns CDR1 LNHDA and CDR2 SQIVND (reference sequence). Here the CDR3 DNA reads TGTGCCAGTAAGATAGGGCGAGGGACTGAAGCTTTCTTT. It encodes CASKIGRGTEAFF.

The chain combines TRBV10-3 with TRBJ2-1; 9 nucleotides line up with TRBD2. Germline CDR1 reads ENHRY; CDR2 reads SYGVKD. The CDR3 extends over 14 amino acids. V lost 7 bases to trimming and J lost 4 bases; unmatched junction nucleotides: 5. CDR3 DNA: TGTGCCATCACCCGAGCGGGGGGTTACAATGAGCAGTTCTTC. The encoded protein is CAITRAGGYNEQFF.

The rearrangement uses TRBV18 and TRBJ2-3; 10 bases fit TRBD2. CDR1 and CDR2 from the germline V gene are KGHSH and LQKENI. Trimming at V came to 3 bases and at J to 2 bases, leaving 5 bases not matched to a gene. The CDR3 contains 16 residues. In DNA, the CDR3 is TGTGCCAGCTCACCGAGCGGGAGGGCCCCCACAGATACGCAGTATTTT. It translates to CASSPSGRAPTDTQYF.

J is TRBJ2-7 and V is TRBV4-3; D unclear. The CDR3 consists of 15 residues. V was pared by 2 bases and J by 2 bases, with 13 bases between. Germline CDR1 and CDR2: LGHNA and YSLEER. The CDR3 sequence is CASSQSATGTYEQYF. CDR3 nucleotides: TGCGCCAGCAGCCAATCCGCGACGGGTACCTACGAGCAGTACTTC.

The chain links TRBV4-3 to TRBJ1-6, with 8 nucleotides matching TRBD1. Germline V gives CDR1 LGHNA, CDR2 YSLEER. The trim removed 4 bases at V and 9 bases at J, leaving 11 bases unmatched. CDR3 length equals 16 residues. The CDR3 loop is CASSLTDRGWGSPLHF. In DNA form, the CDR3 reads TGCGCCAGCAGCCTTACCGACAGGGGTTGGGGTTCACCCCTCCACTTT.

This clone appeared once. J is TRBJ1-1 and V is TRBV9; D not resolved. Per the germline V gene, CDR1 is SGDLS and CDR2 is YYNGEE. Between the trimmed V and J ends, which lost 3 bases and 1 base, there was a span of 7 bases. The CDR3 is made up of 13 amino acids. CDR3 nucleotide sequence: TGTGCCAGCAGCGGGCAGTCGAACACTGAAGCTTTCTTT. It translates to CASSGQSNTEAFF.

This clone was counted between two and nine times. At one boundary the junction diverges from the germline segment, which might be a read error. The rearrangement uses TRBV9 and TRBJ2-4; TRBD1 matches at 8 bases. The CDR3 is 13 residues long. CDR1 is SGDLS, CDR2 YYNGEE, per germline. The CDR3 region is CASRDREKNSQYF. The DNA for the CDR3 is TGTGCCAGCAGGGACAGGGAGAAAAACAGTCAGTACTTC.

This rearrangement joins TRBV5-1 to TRBJ2-3; 7 bases map to TRBD2. V lost 4 bases to trimming and J lost 6 bases; unmatched junction nucleotides: 5. CDR3 length: 13 amino acids. Germline V lookup: CDR1 SGHRS, CDR2 YFSETQ. The CDR3 nucleotides read TGCGCCAGCAGCGGCGGGAGACCGGATACGCAGTATTTT. This sequence encodes CASSGGRPDTQYF. Looking up the rest from reference TRBV5-1 and TRBJ2-3 gives the full variable domain: KAGVTQTPRYLIKTRGQQVTLSCSPISGHRSVSWYQQTPGQGLQFLFEYFSETQRNKGNFPGRFSGRQFSNSRSEMNVSTLELGDSALYLCASSGGRPDTQYFGPGTRLTVL.

This clone has just one count. In the same sample, other DNA sequences code for this CDR3. The J gene is TRBJ2-7, the V gene TRBV7-6; tentative D call: TRBD2 (7 bases). Deletions cut 2 bases from V and 4 bases from J, with 12 bases between. This CDR3 is built from 14 residues. Germline V gene data show CDR1 as SGHVS and CDR2 as FNYEAQ. In nucleotides, the CDR3 is TGTGCCAGCAGCTTACGGGGGGCGTCTTACGAGCAGTACTTC. Protein product: CASSLRGASYEQYF.